This is a list of T cell receptor beta chains from one sample in a study of CD8 T cells in ankylosing spondylitis. Using its own MiXCR run on the 5' RACE reads, TCRdb lists one record per CDR3 protein. The sample includes about 260,000 distinct CDR3 sequences, over 15% of them seen just once. The specimen sequenced was blood, either unsorted or a sorted T cell fraction (not recorded which). The receptor set was obtained from a male donor with ankylosing spondylitis or in good health (not recorded which). The conserved cysteine and the conserved F or W are not part of the CDR3 here. A D gene is named only where the DNA matches it firmly.

TRBD1 TRBV10-3 16 AISESDNLAGTAEKLF
TRBD2 TRBV12-3/TRBV12-4 12 ASSHSGGAYEQF
. TRBV5-1 17 ASSLANMARTAPNTEAF
TRBD2 TRBV3-1 13 ASSVTSGGGNEQF
. TRBV5-1 14 ASSPTYRDSQETQY
. TRBV28 11 ASSRGRNEKLF
TRBD2 TRBV5-1 12 ASSGGLAADTQY
TRBD2 TRBV5-1 14 ASSFGAGGRQETQY
. TRBV12-3/TRBV12-4 11 ASGSTGSAEAF
. TRBV11-2 14 ASSFSVRGFGTEAF
TRBD2 TRBV3-1 12 ASSPGLVAGELF
TRBD1 TRBV18 14 ASSQGSAGGLSPLH
. TRBV5-1 13 ASSWGAARNNEQF
TRBD2 TRBV7-9 12 ASSAQRGYSEQF
. TRBV20-1 13 SAERAGMVNQPQH
TRBD1 TRBV20-1 14 SATGTGGFSNQPQH
. TRBV12-3/TRBV12-4 12 ASSSRDRNQPQH
. TRBV20-1 14 SALPGRKVSNQPQH
. TRBV5-1 11 ASSPVRSDTQY
TRBD2 TRBV6-1 12 ASSQRTSANEQF
. TRBV27 11 ASSSRGAETQY
TRBD1 TRBV20-1 12 SAIDRAGNEKLF
TRBD1 TRBV24-1 13 ATGQRTGGTDTQY
. TRBV15 13 ATSLRGGNTGELF
. TRBV21-1 8 ASSRRKDT
TRBD1 TRBV12-5 15 ASGLGKGQELQETQY
. TRBV9 12 ASSHPTNTGELF
. TRBV5-1 12 ASSIPTENTEAF
TRBD1 TRBV10-3 13 AIGTGGAGFYGYT